The following is a T cell receptor beta chain sequence with its context. The V end was cut by 10 bases, the J end by 0 bases, with 13 bases between. The germline V gene encodes CDR1 MDHEN and CDR2 SYDVKM. CDR3 length equals 14 residues. This sample stems from a study of T cell changes during pregnancy in multiple sclerosis. Using immunoSEQ multiplex PCR, the repertoire was profiled, and TCRdb retains in-frame clones only, with some absent. The sample shows roughly 11,000 clones, about 80% of them seen only once. The chain links TRBV28 to TRBJ1-5; D is perhaps TRBD1 (6 bases). The sequenced sample was CD8+ T cells from peripheral blood mononuclear cells, obtained after pregnancy. The source is a female donor in good health, enrolled as a control in a pregnancy study. The CDR3 region is CATYRVYSNQPQHF. DNA for the CDR3: TGTGCCACCTACAGGGTCTATAGCAATCAGCCCCAGCATTTT.